This TCR beta chain was retrieved from a study of Ad26.COV2.S vaccination and SARS-CoV-2 variants. Study-level information: The study gave Ad26.COV2.S intramuscularly, once or twice 56 days apart.

Study-level results: Total T cell responses, in the TCR breadth and depth analyses, may have been underestimated.

The germline CDR1 and CDR2 sequences are SQVTM and ANQGSEA. The CDR3 totals 13 residues. Treatment meaning: around 19 received Ad26.COV2.S at low or high dose, single or two shots; about 5 received placebo; per-sample allocation not given. Material that was analyzed had been drawn on day 63 after the first vaccine or placebo injection. SARS-CoV-2 spike from the Wuhan strain was encoded by the vaccine, an Ad26 vector. The repertoire was sequenced with immunoSEQ multiplex PCR; TCRdb's copy has only in-frame clones and lacks some. The profile shows a few hundred thousand clones, 70% to 90% of them singletons. As to this clone: Its antigen is currently unknown. Its ends do not fully match the called genes, so a read error is possible.

The sequence came from a person between 18 and 59 years old who received the Ad26.COV2.S COVID-19 vaccine or a placebo. This sequence joins TRBV29-1 and TRBJ2-5; possibly TRBD2 for D (7 bases). The input for sequencing was peripheral blood, taken in a trial of Ad26.COV2.S vaccine versus placebo. The CDR3 sequence is CSVERGGQGTQYF. In DNA, the CDR3 is TGCAGCGTTGAGAGGGGGGGCCAAGGGACCCAGTACTTC. The variable domain in full, completed from reference TRBV29-1 and TRBJ2-5, reads SAVISQKPSRDICQRGTSLTIQCQVDSQVTMMFWYRQQPGQSLTLIATANQGSEATYESGFVIDKFPISRPNLTFSTLTVSNMSPEDSSIYLCSVERGGQGTQYFGPGTRLLVL.